These 4 T cell receptor beta chains were sequenced from one sample in a study of blood T cell repertoires in COVID-19. Data came from immunoSEQ multiplex PCR; TCRdb stores just in-frame clones and leaves some out. The table has just over 150,000 clones, approximately 80% seen once; the top ten hold under 0.75%. The source material was peripheral blood. Receptors originate from a man in his 60s with acute or convalescent COVID-19.

V gene TRBV9 combines with J gene TRBJ2-5; TRBD1 matches at 7 bases. V gave up 4 bases and J gave up 3 bases; unmatched junction bases: 3. The CDR3 has 13 residues. The germline V gene encodes CDR1 SGDLS and CDR2 YYNGEE. CDR3 sequence: CASSPGTEETQYF. The DNA of the CDR3 is TGTGCCAGCAGCCCCGGGACAGAAGAGACCCAGTACTTC. Full variable domain (missing parts from reference TRBV9 and TRBJ2-5): DSGVTQTPKHLITATGQRVTLRCSPRSGDLSVYWYQQSLDQGLQFLIQYYNGEERAKGNILERFSAQQFPDLHSELNLSSLELGDSALYFCASSPGTEETQYFGPGTRLLVL.

V and J are TRBV3-1 (or the pseudogene TRBV3-2) and TRBJ2-7; 16 bases align to TRBD2. CDR3 length: 17 residues. V lost 4 bases, J lost 3 bases, and 6 bases stayed unmatched. CDR1 and CDR2 (germline): LGHDT, YNNKEL (reference sequence). The CDR3 region is CASSRGLAGGNFYEQYF. For the CDR3, the DNA is TGTGCCAGCAGCCGGGGACTAGCGGGGGGGAATTTCTACGAGCAGTACTTC.

The chain employs TRBV18 and TRBJ1-5; D is undetermined. The CDR3 runs to 16 residues. The germline V and J ends were trimmed by 3 bases and 0 bases, with 12 bases remaining between them. Germline CDR1 and CDR2: KGHSH and LQKENI. CDR3 bases: TGTGCCAGCTCACCCGAGGGCGCTGTTAGCAATCAGCCCCAGCATTTT. This gives the protein CASSPEGAVSNQPQHF.

The V and J genes are TRBV13 and TRBJ2-3; 10 bases map to TRBD1. The CDR3 runs to 15 residues. The germline V gene encodes CDR1 PRHDT and CDR2 FYEKMQ (reference sequence). Unmatched junction bases numbered 8, after V lost 4 bases and J lost 7 bases. CDR3 in amino acids: CASSSGTGATHTQYF. The CDR3 DNA reads TGTGCCAGCAGCTCAGGGACAGGGGCTACTCATACGCAGTATTTT.